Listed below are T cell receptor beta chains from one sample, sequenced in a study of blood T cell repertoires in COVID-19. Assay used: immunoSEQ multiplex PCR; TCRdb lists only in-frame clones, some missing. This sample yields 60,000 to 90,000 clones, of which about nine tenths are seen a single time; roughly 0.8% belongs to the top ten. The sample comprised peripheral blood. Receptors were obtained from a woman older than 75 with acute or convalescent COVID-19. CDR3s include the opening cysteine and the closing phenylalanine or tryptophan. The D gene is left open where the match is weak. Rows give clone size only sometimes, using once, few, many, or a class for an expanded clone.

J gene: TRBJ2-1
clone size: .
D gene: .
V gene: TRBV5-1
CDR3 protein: CASSLASANEQFF
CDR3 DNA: TGCGCCAGCAGCTTGGCTAGCGCCAATGAGCAGTTCTTC

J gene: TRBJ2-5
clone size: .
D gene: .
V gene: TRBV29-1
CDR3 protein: CSVGRETQYF
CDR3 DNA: TGCAGCGTCGGTCGGGAGACCCAGTACTTC

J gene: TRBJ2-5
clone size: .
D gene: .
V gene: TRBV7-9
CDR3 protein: CASSYSERETQYF
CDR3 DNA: TGTGCCAGCAGCTATAGCGAGAGAGAGACCCAGTACTTC

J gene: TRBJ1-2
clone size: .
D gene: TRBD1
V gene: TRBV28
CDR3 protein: CASQTISGTGVYGYTF
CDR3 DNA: TGTGCCAGCCAAACGATATCTGGGACAGGGGTCTATGGCTACACCTTC

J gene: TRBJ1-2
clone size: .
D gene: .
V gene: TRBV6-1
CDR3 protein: CASSELRGYGYTF
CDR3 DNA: TGTGCCAGCAGTGAACTGCGGGGCTATGGCTACACCTTC

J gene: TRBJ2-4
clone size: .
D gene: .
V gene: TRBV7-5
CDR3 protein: CVRRSTMGLAGAKNIQYF
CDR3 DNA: TGTGTCAGAAGATCAACTATGGGACTAGCGGGGGCTAAAAACATTCAGTACTTC

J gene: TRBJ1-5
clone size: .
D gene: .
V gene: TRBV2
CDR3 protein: CASSLAWSNQPQHF
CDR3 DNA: TGTGCCAGCAGTTTAGCCTGGAGCAATCAGCCCCAGCATTTT

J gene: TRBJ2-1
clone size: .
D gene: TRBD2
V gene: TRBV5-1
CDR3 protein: CASSLLAGEDEQFF
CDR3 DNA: TGCGCCAGCAGCTTACTAGCGGGTGAGGATGAGCAGTTCTTC

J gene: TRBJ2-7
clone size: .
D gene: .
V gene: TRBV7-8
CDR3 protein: CASSLVRMGQRGSYEQYF
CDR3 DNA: TGTGCCAGCAGCTTAGTCAGGATGGGACAAAGGGGATCTTACGAGCAGTACTTC

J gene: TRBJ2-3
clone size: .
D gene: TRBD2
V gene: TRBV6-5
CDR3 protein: CATRTSGGTDTQYF
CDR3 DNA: TGTGCCACCCGGACTAGCGGGGGCACAGATACGCAGTATTTT

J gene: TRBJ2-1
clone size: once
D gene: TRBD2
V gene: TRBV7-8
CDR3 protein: CASSSLGGSRNNEQFF
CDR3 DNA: TGTGCCAGCAGCTCCCTCGGCGGGAGTCGAAACAATGAGCAGTTCTTC

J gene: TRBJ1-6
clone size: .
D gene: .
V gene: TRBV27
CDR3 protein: CASSSFPGYSNSPLHF
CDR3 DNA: TGTGCCAGCAGTTCATTCCCCGGTTACTCAAATTCACCCCTCCACTTT

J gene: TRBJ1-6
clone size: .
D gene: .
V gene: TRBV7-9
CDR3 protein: CASSLATDNSPLHF
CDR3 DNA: TGTGCCAGCAGCTTAGCCACGGATAATTCACCCCTCCACTTT

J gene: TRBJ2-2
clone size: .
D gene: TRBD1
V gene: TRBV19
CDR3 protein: CASTNRGQGTTGELFF
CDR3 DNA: TGTGCCAGTACCAATCGGGGACAGGGGACCACCGGGGAGCTGTTTTTT

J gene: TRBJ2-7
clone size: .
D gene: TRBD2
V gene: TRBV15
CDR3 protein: CATSRGRTSEYEQYF
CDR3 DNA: TGTGCCACCAGCAGAGGTAGGACTAGCGAGTACGAGCAGTACTTC

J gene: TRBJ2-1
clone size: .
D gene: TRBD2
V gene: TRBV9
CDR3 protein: CASSPRLAGGNEQFF
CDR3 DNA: TGTGCCAGCAGCCCCCGACTAGCGGGAGGAAATGAGCAGTTCTTC

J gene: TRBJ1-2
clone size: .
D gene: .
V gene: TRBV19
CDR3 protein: CASQRPGAQYYGYTF
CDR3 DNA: TGTGCCAGCCAACGTCCAGGGGCGCAATACTATGGCTACACCTTC

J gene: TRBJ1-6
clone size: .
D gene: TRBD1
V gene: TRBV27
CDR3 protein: CASSKNRDRGYSPLHF
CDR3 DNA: TGTGCCAGCAGTAAAAACCGGGACAGGGGGTATTCACCCCTCCACTTT

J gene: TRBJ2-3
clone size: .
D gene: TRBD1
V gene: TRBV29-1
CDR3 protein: CSVEGQGLLDTQYF
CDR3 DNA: TGCAGCGTTGAGGGACAGGGACTCTTAGATACGCAGTATTTT

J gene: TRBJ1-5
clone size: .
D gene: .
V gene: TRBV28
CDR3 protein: CASSSGAGFGNQPQHF
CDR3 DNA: TGTGCCAGCAGTTCCGGCGCAGGGTTTGGCAATCAGCCCCAGCATTTT

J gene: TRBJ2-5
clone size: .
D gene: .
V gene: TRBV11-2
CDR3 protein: CASTKGGSVSETQYF
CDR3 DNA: TGTGCCAGCACCAAGGGTGGTAGCGTCTCAGAGACCCAGTACTTC

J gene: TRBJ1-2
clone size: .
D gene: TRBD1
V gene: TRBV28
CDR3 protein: CASRTGTVGYGYTF
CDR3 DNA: TGTGCCAGCAGGACCGGGACAGTCGGGTATGGCTACACCTTC

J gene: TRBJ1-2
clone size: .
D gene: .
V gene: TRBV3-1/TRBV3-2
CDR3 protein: CASSRDAGGYGYTF
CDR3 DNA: TGTGCCAGCAGCCGGGACGCGGGGGGCTATGGCTACACCTTC

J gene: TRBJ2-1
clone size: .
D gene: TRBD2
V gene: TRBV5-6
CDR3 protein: CASSFGGISYNEQFF
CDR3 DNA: TGTGCCAGCAGCTTCGGGGGGATCTCCTACAATGAGCAGTTCTTC

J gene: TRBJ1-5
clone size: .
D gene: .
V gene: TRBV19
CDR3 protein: CASSLGGYRGQPQHF
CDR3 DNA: TGTGCCAGTAGTCTTGGGGGGTACCGGGGGCAGCCCCAGCATTTT

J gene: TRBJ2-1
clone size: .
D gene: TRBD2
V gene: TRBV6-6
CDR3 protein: CASSYERGDYNEQFF
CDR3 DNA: TGTGCCAGCAGTTACGAGCGGGGGGATTACAATGAGCAGTTCTTC

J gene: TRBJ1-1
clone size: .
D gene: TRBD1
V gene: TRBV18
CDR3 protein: CASSPRGQGSNTEAFF
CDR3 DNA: TGTGCCAGCTCACCCAGGGGACAGGGGTCGAACACTGAAGCTTTCTTT

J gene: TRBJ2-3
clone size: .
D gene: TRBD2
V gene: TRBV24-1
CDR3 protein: CATSQGGLAGRYTDTQYF
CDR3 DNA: TGTGCCACCTCCCAAGGGGGACTAGCGGGGCGATACACAGATACGCAGTATTTT

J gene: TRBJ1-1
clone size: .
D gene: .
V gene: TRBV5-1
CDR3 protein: CASGPQGRNTEAFF
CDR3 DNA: TGCGCCAGCGGACCACAGGGTCGGAACACTGAAGCTTTCTTT

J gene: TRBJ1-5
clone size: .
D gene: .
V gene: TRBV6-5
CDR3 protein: CASSYRRGDNQPQHF
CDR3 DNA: TGTGCCAGCAGTTACCGGCGGGGGGACAATCAGCCCCAGCATTTT

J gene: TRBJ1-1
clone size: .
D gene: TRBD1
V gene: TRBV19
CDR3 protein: CASRGTGGNTEAFF
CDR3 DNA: TGTGCCAGTAGAGGAACAGGGGGGAACACTGAAGCTTTCTTT

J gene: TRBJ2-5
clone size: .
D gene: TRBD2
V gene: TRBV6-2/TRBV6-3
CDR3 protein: CASSLQRTSGKETQYF
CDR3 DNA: TGTGCCAGCAGCCTACAAAGGACTAGCGGGAAAGAGACCCAGTACTTC

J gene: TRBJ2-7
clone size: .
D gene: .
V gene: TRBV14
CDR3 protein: CASSQVRVGEQYF
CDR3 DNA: TGTGCCAGCAGCCAAGTCCGGGTTGGCGAGCAGTACTTC

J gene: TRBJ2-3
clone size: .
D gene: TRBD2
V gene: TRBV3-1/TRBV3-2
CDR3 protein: CASSQASGTTDTQYF
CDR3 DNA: TGTGCCAGCAGCCAAGCTAGCGGGACCACAGATACGCAGTATTTT

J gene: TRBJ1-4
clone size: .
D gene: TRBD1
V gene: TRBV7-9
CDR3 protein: CASSSFGQGGADEKLFF
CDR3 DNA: TGTGCCAGCAGCTCATTTGGACAGGGAGGGGCAGATGAAAAACTGTTTTTT

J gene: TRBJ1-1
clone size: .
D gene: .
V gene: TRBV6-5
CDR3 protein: CASKREGGPNTEAFF
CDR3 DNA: TGTGCCAGCAAGAGGGAGGGAGGACCGAACACTGAAGCTTTCTTT

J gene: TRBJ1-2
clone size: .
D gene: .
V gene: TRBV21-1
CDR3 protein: CASLQGPIYGYTF
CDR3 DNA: TGTGCCAGCCTACAGGGCCCAATATATGGCTACACCTTC

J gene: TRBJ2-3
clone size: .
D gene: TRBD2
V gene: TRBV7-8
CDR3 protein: CASAPTPLAGTTDTQYF
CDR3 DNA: TGTGCCAGCGCCCCGACGCCACTAGCGGGGACCACAGATACGCAGTATTTT

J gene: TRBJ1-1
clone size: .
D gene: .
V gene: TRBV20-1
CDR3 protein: CSVEGIAEAFF
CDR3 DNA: TGCAGTGTGGAGGGTATCGCTGAAGCTTTCTTT

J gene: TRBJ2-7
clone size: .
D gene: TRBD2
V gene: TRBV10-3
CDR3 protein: CAISESLAGAFYEQYF
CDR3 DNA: TGTGCCATCAGTGAGTCGCTAGCGGGGGCCTTCTACGAGCAGTACTTC

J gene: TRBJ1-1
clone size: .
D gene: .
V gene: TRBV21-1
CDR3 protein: CASSKVGRGTEAFF
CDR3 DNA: .

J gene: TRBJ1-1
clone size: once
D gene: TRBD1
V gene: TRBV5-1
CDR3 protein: CASSPDRGITEAFF
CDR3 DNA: TGCGCCAGCAGCCCGGACAGGGGGATAACTGAAGCTTTCTTT

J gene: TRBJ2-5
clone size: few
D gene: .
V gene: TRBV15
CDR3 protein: CATSRAGAQEGTQYF
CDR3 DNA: TGTGCCACCAGCAGGGCTGGGGCGCAGGAGGGGACCCAGTACTTC

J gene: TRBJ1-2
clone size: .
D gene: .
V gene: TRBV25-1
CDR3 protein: CATSPTGSLGQVGGYTF
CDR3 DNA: TGTGCCACCTCCCCTACCGGATCATTGGGGCAGGTCGGGGGCTACACCTTC

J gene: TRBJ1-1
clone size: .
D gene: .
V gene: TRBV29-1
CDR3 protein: CSVRTKNTEAFF
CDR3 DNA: TGCAGCGTTCGGACAAAGAACACTGAAGCTTTCTTT

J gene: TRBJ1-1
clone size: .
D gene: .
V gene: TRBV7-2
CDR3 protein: CASSLVQGKGTEAFF
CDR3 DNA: TGTGCCAGCAGCTTAGTACAGGGAAAGGGCACTGAAGCTTTCTTT

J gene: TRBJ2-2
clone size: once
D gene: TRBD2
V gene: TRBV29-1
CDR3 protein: CSGGTSGPGELFF
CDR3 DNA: TGCAGCGGAGGGACTAGCGGGCCCGGGGAGCTGTTTTTT

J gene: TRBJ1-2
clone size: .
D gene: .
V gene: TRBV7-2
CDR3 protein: CASSFTGGGYTF
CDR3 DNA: TGTGCCAGCAGCTTCACGGGTGGAGGCTACACCTTC

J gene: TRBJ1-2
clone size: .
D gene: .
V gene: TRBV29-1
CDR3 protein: CSVEDRGTLGYGYTF
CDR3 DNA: TGCAGCGTTGAAGATCGCGGCACTTTGGGCTATGGCTACACCTTC

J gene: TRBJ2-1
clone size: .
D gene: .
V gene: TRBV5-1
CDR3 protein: CASRLDGDHYNEQFF
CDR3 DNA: TGCGCCAGCAGACTGGACGGGGATCACTACAATGAGCAGTTCTTC

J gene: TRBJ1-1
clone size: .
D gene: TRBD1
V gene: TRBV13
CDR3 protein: CASSFQGGNRAEAFF
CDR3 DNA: TGTGCCAGCAGCTTCCAGGGGGGAAATAGGGCTGAAGCTTTCTTT

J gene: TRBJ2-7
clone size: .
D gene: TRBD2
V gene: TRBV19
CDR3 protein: CASSRTSGGAYEQYF
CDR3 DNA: TGTGCCAGTAGCCGGACTAGCGGGGGAGCCTACGAGCAGTACTTC

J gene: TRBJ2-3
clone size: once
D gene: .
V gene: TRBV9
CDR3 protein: CASSVAAGAYTDTQYF
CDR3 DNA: TGTGCCAGCAGCGTAGCAGCAGGGGCCTACACGGATACGCAGTATTTT

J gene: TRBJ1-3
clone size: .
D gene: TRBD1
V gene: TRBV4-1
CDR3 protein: CASSQGRDRGFSSGNTIYF
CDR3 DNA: TGCGCCAGCAGCCAAGGCCGGGACAGGGGATTCAGCTCTGGAAACACCATATATTTT

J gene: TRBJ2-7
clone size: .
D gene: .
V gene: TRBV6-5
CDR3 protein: CASSTSTGRAYEQYF
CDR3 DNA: .

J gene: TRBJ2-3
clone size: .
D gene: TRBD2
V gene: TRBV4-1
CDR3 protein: CASSPFGLAGMDTQYF
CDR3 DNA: TGCGCCAGCAGCCCTTTCGGACTAGCGGGGATGGATACGCAGTATTTT

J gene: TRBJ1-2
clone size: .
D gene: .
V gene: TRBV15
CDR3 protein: CATSRDRGDGYTF
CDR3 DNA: TGTGCCACCAGCAGGGATCGGGGGGATGGCTACACCTTC

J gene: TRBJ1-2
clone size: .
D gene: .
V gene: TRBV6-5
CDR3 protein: CASSAQGVPSYGYTF
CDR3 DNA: TGTGCCAGCAGCGCCCAGGGCGTTCCGTCCTATGGCTACACCTTC